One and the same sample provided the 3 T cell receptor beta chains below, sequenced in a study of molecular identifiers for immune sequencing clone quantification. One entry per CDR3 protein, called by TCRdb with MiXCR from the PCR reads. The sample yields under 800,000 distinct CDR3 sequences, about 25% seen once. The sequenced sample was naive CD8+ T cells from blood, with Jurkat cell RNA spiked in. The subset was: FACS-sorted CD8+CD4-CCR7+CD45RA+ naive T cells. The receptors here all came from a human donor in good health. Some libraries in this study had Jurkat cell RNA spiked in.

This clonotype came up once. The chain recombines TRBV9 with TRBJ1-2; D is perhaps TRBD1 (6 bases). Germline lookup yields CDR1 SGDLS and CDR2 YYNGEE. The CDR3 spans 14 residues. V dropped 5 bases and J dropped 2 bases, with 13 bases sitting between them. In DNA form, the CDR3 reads TGTGCCAGCAGGGTGGCAGGGGAAAACTATGGCTACACCTTC. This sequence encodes CASRVAGENYGYTF.

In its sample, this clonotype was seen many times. The DNA for the CDR3 is TGTGCCAGCAGTTACGGACAGGGGCCTTATAGCAATCAGCCCCAGCATTTT. This gives the protein CASSYGQGPYSNQPQHF. V usage is TRBV6-6 and J usage is TRBJ1-5; 9 bases match TRBD1. CDR3 length: 17 amino acids. Germline V CDR1 and CDR2: MNHNY, SVGAGI (reference sequence). V was pared by 2 bases and J by 0 bases, with 5 bases of the junction left unmatched.

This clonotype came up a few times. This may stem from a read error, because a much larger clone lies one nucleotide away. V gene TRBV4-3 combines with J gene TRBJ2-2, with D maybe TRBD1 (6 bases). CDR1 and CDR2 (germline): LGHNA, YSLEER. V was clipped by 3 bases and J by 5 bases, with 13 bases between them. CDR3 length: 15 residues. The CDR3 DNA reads TGCGCCAGCAGCCAGAACAGGGATCGGACCGGGGAGCTGTTTTTT. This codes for CASSQNRDRTGELFF.